The T cell receptor beta chain described here comes from a study of immune cell composition in non-small cell lung cancer. On the study more broadly: Most cases were lung adenocarcinoma or squamous cell carcinoma. Points from the study as a whole: No significant correlation existed between pack-years smoked and tumour clonality. Overall clonality, unlike maximal tumour-associated clone frequency, did not predict TIL reactivity. Squamous carcinomas (approximately 75%) more often had tumour-associated clones >0.5% than adenocarcinomas (33%).

Some clones are missing from TCRdb's copy, which holds only in-frame ones; the method was immunoSEQ multiplex PCR. The table has under 3,000 clones, roughly 77% seen once; the top ten hold about an eighth. Normal lung was sampled as far from the tumour as possible, at least 3 cm. Remarks on this clone: As yet, its antigen is unknown.

The ends were cut back, 3 bases at V and 9 bases at J, with 12 bases in the middle. Per germline, CDR1 LNHDA and CDR2 SQIVND (reference sequence). The length of the CDR3 is 13 residues. The V and J genes are TRBV19 and TRBJ2-1; tentatively, D is TRBD2 (6 bases). This TCR was recovered from a human donor with non-small cell lung cancer. Material: non-adjacent lung tissue. The CDR3 DNA reads as TGTGCCAGTAGTATCGTGGACGGGGGTGAGCAGTTCTTC. Protein product: CASSIVDGGEQFF.